The source of this TCR beta chain is a study of shared clonotypes between healthy human individuals. Study information: The donors, a couple of women and three men, were aged 18 to 49. Study observations and caveats: Shared clonotypes across all four donors exceeded non-shared ones in generation probability.

This CDR3 is built from 16 residues. Germline assignment: CDR1 MDHEN and CDR2 SYDVKM. J was trimmed by 0 bases and V by 2 bases; bases with no gene match: 4. Concerning this clone itself: Its antigen is still unknown.

CD8 cells classed as naive were CD45RO-negative and positively selected for CCR7, excluding terminally differentiated effector memory CD45RA+ cells. Deep-level settings were used for running the assay. It was across several immunoSEQ plates that each subset's genomic DNA was evenly split. Here immunoSEQ multiplex PCR was the method, and the copy in TCRdb shows in-frame clones only, minus some. The sample lists about 2.1 million clones, 85% to 95% seen once, with about 1.7% in the top ten. The chain joins TRBV28 to TRBJ2-1; 7 bases are a match to TRBD2. The receptor comes from a man younger than 30 in good health. Some clones in this sample may be carry-over from other donors' samples. The specimen was naive CD8+ T cells from PBMCs. The CDR3 loop is CASSLLPSGSYNEQFF. For the CDR3, the DNA is TGTGCCAGCAGTTTACTTCCTAGCGGCTCCTACAATGAGCAGTTCTTC.